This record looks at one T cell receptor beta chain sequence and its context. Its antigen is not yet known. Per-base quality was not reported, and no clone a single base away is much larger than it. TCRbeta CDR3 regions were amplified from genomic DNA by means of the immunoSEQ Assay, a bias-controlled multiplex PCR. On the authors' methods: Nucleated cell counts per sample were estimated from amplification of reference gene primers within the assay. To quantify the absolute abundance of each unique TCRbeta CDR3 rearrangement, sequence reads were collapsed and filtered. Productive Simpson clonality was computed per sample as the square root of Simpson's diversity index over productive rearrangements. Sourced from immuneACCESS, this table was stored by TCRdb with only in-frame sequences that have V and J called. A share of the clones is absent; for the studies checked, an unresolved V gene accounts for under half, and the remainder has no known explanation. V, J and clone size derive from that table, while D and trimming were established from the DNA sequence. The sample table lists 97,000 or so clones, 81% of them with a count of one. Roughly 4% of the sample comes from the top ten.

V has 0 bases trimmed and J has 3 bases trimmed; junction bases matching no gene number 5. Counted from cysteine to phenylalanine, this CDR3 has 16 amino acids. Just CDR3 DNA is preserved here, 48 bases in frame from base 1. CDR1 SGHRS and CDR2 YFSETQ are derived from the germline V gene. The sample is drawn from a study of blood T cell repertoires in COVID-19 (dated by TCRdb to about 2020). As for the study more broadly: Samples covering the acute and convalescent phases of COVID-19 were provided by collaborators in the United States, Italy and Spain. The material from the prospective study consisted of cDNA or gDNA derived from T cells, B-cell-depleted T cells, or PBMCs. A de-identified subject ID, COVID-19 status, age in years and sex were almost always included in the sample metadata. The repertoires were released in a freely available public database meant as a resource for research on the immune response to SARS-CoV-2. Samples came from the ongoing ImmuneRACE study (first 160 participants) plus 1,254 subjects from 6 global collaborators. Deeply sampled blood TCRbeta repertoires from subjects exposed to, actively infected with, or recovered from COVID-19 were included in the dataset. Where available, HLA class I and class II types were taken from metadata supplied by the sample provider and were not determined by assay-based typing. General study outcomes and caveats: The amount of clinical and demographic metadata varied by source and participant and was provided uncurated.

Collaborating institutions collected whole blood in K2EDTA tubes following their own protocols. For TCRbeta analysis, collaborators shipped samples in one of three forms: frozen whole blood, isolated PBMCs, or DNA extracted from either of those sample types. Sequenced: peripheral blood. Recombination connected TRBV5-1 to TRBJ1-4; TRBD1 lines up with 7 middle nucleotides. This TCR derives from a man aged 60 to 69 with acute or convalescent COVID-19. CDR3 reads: CASSLGTGNPNEKLFF. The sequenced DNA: TGCGCCAGCAGCTTGGGGACAGGAAACCCTAATGAAAAACTGTTTTTT.